These T cell receptor beta chains were read from a single sample in a study of cytomegalovirus exposure and HLA in healthy donors. Only in-frame clones appear in the TCRdb table, and some are missing; sequencing was by immunoSEQ multiplex PCR. The sample lists 100,000 to 120,000 clones, roughly 73% occurring once. The specimen sequenced was PBMCs. Every receptor here comes from a woman in her thirties or forties in good health and CMV-seropositive. Each CDR3 is given with its conserved first and last residue. A D gene is named only where the DNA matches it firmly. Rows give clone size only sometimes, using once, few, many, or a class for an expanded clone.

cdr3_aa,cdr3_nt,j_call,cdr3_length,v_call,clone_size,d_call
CASSIQGGGYEQYF,TGTGCCAGCAGCATACAGGGGGGAGGCTACGAGCAGTACTTC,TRBJ2-7,14,TRBV6-1,.,TRBD1
CASSLERSTEAFF,TGCGCCAGCAGCTTGGAACGGTCCACTGAAGCTTTCTTT,TRBJ1-1,13,TRBV5-1,.,.
CASSVDRANTEAFF,TGTGCCAGCAGTGTGGACAGGGCGAACACTGAAGCTTTCTTT,TRBJ1-1,14,TRBV5-5,.,TRBD1
CASSGGTGGPDSTDTQYF,TGCGCCAGCAGCGGCGGGACAGGGGGTCCCGATTCCACAGATACGCAGTATTTT,TRBJ2-3,18,TRBV5-1,.,TRBD1
CASSFGTGQETQYF,TGCGCCAGCAGCTTCGGGACAGGACAAGAGACCCAGTACTTC,TRBJ2-5,14,TRBV5-1,.,TRBD1
CASSQGVGGYNEQFF,TGTGCCAGCAGCCAAGGGGTGGGAGGTTACAATGAGCAGTTCTTC,TRBJ2-1,15,TRBV4-2,.,.
CASSLRDRPNTEAFF,TGTGCCAGCAGCTTAAGAGACAGGCCTAACACTGAAGCTTTCTTT,TRBJ1-1,15,TRBV7-9,few,.
CASSFGQGGDTGANVLTF,TGTGCCAGCAGTTTCGGGCAGGGAGGTGATACTGGGGCCAACGTCCTGACTTTC,TRBJ2-6,18,TRBV28,once,.
CASRLPGVDYGYTF,TGTGCCAGCAGACTCCCGGGGGTGGACTATGGCTACACCTTC,TRBJ1-2,14,TRBV6-5,once,.
CASSSGAGGIWGTDTQYF,TGCGCCAGCAGCTCCGGCGCCGGGGGGATTTGGGGCACAGATACGCAGTATTTT,TRBJ2-3,18,TRBV5-1,.,TRBD2
CASSRGLGEKLFF,TGTGCCAGCAGCAGGGGGCTTGGAGAAAAACTGTTTTTT,TRBJ1-4,13,TRBV27,.,TRBD1
CASSHLLAGKGNEQFF,TGTGCCAGCAGCCACCTACTAGCGGGGAAGGGAAATGAGCAGTTCTTC,TRBJ2-1,16,TRBV4-2,once,TRBD2
CASSFYSGRVRTEAFF,TGTGCCAGCAGTTTTTATTCAGGGAGGGTAAGAACTGAAGCTTTCTTT,TRBJ1-1,16,TRBV28,.,.
CASSRALASRYEQYF,TGCGCCAGCAGTCGGGCACTAGCTAGTAGATACGAGCAGTACTTC,TRBJ2-7,15,TRBV4-1,.,.
CATGAGRETQYF,TGTGCCACCGGTGCGGGGAGGGAGACCCAGTACTTC,TRBJ2-5,12,TRBV28,.,.
CASSFVGGESYGYTF,TGTGCCAGCAGTTTTGTCGGCGGCGAGAGCTATGGCTACACCTTC,TRBJ1-2,15,TRBV28,few,.
CASSQVRQGAIEAFF,TGCGCCAGCAGCCAAGTCCGACAGGGGGCGATTGAAGCTTTCTTT,TRBJ1-1,15,TRBV4-1,.,TRBD1
CASSAAGGFNQPQHF,TGTGCCAGTAGTGCCGCGGGAGGTTTTAATCAGCCCCAGCATTTT,TRBJ1-5,15,TRBV19,few,.
CATSSTGIYGYTF,TGTGCCACTTCCTCGACGGGTATCTATGGCTACACCTTC,TRBJ1-2,13,TRBV28,.,.
CASSPLSGGNQETQYF,TGTGCCAGCTCACCACTAAGCGGGGGGAACCAAGAGACCCAGTACTTC,TRBJ2-5,16,TRBV18,.,TRBD2
CATGFRDRVNEQFF,TGTGCCACGGGATTCCGGGACAGGGTCAATGAGCAGTTCTTC,TRBJ2-1,14,TRBV6-1,.,TRBD1
CSVPQQGAATEAFF,TGCAGCGTTCCCCAACAGGGGGCTGCCACTGAAGCTTTCTTT,TRBJ1-1,14,TRBV29-1,.,TRBD1
CASSSQSGQPSSYNSPLHF,TGTGCCAGCAGCTCTCAATCGGGACAGCCAAGCTCCTATAATTCACCCCTCCACTTT,TRBJ1-6,19,TRBV5-8,.,TRBD1
CASKLGPTGQGAIGDQPQHF,TGTGCTAGCAAGTTGGGACCCACGGGACAGGGGGCAATTGGGGATCAGCCCCAGCATTTT,TRBJ1-5,20,TRBV7-7,.,TRBD1
CASSLEQDLTYEQYF,TGTGCCAGCAGCTTAGAACAGGACCTTACCTACGAGCAGTACTTC,TRBJ2-7,15,TRBV7-8,.,.
CASSSTGGADTQYF,TGTGCCAGCAGTTCGACAGGGGGCGCAGATACGCAGTATTTT,TRBJ2-3,14,TRBV27,.,TRBD1
CASSLTLANTEAFF,TGTGCCAGCAGCTTAACGTTGGCCAACACTGAAGCTTTCTTT,TRBJ1-1,14,TRBV7-3,.,.
CASSLLGARSPLHF,TGTGCCAGCAGCTTACTGGGGGCGCGGTCACCCCTCCACTTT,TRBJ1-6,14,TRBV7-9,.,.
CASSLGTGGYEQYF,TGTGCCAGCAGCCTCGGGACAGGGGGCTACGAGCAGTACTTC,TRBJ2-7,14,TRBV14,.,TRBD1
CASSDRQGGYNSPLHF,TGTGCCAGCAGTGATCGACAGGGAGGCTATAATTCACCCCTCCACTTT,TRBJ1-6,16,TRBV2,.,TRBD1
CSARLDTEAFF,TGCAGCGCCCGCTTAGACACTGAAGCTTTCTTT,TRBJ1-1,11,TRBV29-1,.,.
CASSLGAGTSTDTQYF,TGTGCCAGCAGCTTAGGGGCCGGAACTAGCACAGATACGCAGTATTTT,TRBJ2-3,16,TRBV7-8,few,.
CASSPGTGIYEQYF,TGTGCCAGCTCACCAGGGACAGGAATCTACGAGCAGTACTTC,TRBJ2-7,14,TRBV18,.,TRBD1
CASSQQHFQVANEKLFF,TGCGCCAGCAGTCAACAGCACTTCCAGGTTGCTAATGAAAAACTGTTTTTT,TRBJ1-4,17,TRBV4-1,.,.
CASSKDRDSNQPQHF,TGTGCCAGCAGCAAAGACAGGGATAGCAATCAGCCCCAGCATTTT,TRBJ1-5,15,TRBV21-1,once,.
CASSTDRNSQFF,TGTGCCAGCAGTACGGACAGGAACTCGCAGTTCTTC,TRBJ2-1,12,TRBV2,.,TRBD1